The text below deals with one T cell receptor beta chain. This entry belongs to a study of blood T cell repertoires in COVID-19. For the study at large: Sites across the United States, Italy and Spain contributed samples from acute and convalescent COVID-19. The cDNA or gDNA used as material had been derived from T cells, B-cell-depleted T cells, or PBMCs.

Authors' data handling: Reference gene primer amplification in the assay estimated nucleated cell counts. Clones were read by immunoSEQ multiplex PCR, and TCRdb kept only the in-frame ones, dropping some. That table furnishes V, J and clone size, whereas the DNA furnished D and trimming. This sample has about 54,000 clones, with approximately 87% found just once. Germline CDR1 MGHDK, CDR2 SYGVNS. Trimming at V came to 2 bases and at J to 10 bases, leaving 11 bases not matched to a gene. The CDR3 is 16 amino acids. This sequence was found in a human donor in a cohort sampled during active COVID-19. The J gene is TRBJ1-4, the V gene TRBV25-1; 9 bases align to TRBD1. Sequencing was done on a sample of peripheral blood. CDR3 sequence (DNA): TGTGCCAGCAGTGAACGCCCCACGGACAGGGGTGTAAAACTGTTTTTT. This codes for CASSERPTDRGVKLFF.